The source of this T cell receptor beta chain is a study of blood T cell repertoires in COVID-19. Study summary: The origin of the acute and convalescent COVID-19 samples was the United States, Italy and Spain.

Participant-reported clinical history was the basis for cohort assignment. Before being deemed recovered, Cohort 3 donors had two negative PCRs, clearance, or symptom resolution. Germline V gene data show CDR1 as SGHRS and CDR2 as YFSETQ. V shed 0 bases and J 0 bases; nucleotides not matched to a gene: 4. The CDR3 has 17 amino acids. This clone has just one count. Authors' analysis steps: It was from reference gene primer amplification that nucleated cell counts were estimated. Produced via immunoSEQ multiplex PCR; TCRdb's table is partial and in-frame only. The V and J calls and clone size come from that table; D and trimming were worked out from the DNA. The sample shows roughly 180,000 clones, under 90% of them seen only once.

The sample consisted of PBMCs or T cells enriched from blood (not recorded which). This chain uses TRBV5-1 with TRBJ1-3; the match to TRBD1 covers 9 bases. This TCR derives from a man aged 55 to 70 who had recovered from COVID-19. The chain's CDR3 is CASSLGQGVGSGNTIYF. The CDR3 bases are TGCGCCAGCAGCTTGGGACAGGGGGTCGGCTCTGGAAACACCATATATTTT. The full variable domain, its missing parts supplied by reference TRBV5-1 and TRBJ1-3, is KAGVTQTPRYLIKTRGQQVTLSCSPISGHRSVSWYQQTPGQGLQFLFEYFSETQRNKGNFPGRFSGRQFSNSRSEMNVSTLELGDSALYLCASSLGQGVGSGNTIYFGEGSWLTVV.